Each of the 31 T cell receptor beta chains below was sequenced from the same sample in a study of blood T cell repertoires in COVID-19. Data came from immunoSEQ multiplex PCR; TCRdb stores just in-frame clones and leaves some out. Found here are 73,000 or so clones, around 83% of them singletons; the top ten hold less than 8%. The sequenced material came from peripheral blood. Source of these receptors: a woman in her fifties or sixties with acute or convalescent COVID-19.

V is TRBV19 and J is TRBJ1-5; 8 bases are a match to TRBD1. CDR1 LNHDA and CDR2 SQIVND come from the germline V gene (reference sequence). The CDR3 totals 18 residues. V dropped 0 bases and J dropped 0; count of bases not matched to a gene: 7. The CDR3 spells CASSIEGQAHNSNQPQHF. Written as DNA, the CDR3 is TGTGCCAGTAGTATAGAGGGACAGGCTCACAATAGCAATCAGCCCCAGCATTTT.

CDR3: CASSNLQGAGEKLFF. The DNA of the CDR3 is TGTGCCAGCAGTAACTTACAGGGGGCGGGTGAAAAACTGTTTTTT. The genes are TRBV2 and TRBJ1-4; 9 bases align to TRBD1. Trimming removed 5 bases from V and 7 bases from J; junction bases left unmatched: 8. The CDR3 consists of 15 residues. Germline assignment: CDR1 SNHLY and CDR2 FYNNEI.

This clone has only a few counts. The V gene is TRBV10-3, the J gene TRBJ2-7, with 12 bases aligning to TRBD2. J lost 3 bases, V lost 6 bases, and 6 bases had no gene match. The CDR3 has 15 amino acids. Looked up from germline, CDR1 is ENHRY and CDR2 is SYGVKD. The CDR3 spells CAIRTTSGGHYEQYF. In nucleotides, the CDR3 is TGTGCCATCAGGACGACTAGCGGGGGCCACTACGAGCAGTACTTC.

This chain uses TRBV19 with TRBJ1-3; D unresolved. The CDR3 is 15 residues long. The germline V gene has CDR1 LNHDA and CDR2 SQIVND (reference sequence). Deletions cut 6 bases from V and 2 bases from J, with 14 bases between. CDR3 loop: CASRLDGSPGNTIYF. CDR3 in DNA: TGTGCCAGTAGACTAGACGGATCCCCTGGAAACACCATATATTTT.

V and J are TRBV24-1 and TRBJ2-1, with D uncertain. V dropped 5 bases and J dropped 10 bases, with 11 bases sitting between them. This CDR3 has 12 amino acids. The germline V gene has CDR1 KGHDR and CDR2 SFDVKD. CDR3: CATSAPGREQFF. The CDR3 DNA follows: TGTGCCACCAGTGCCCCAGGTAGGGAGCAGTTCTTC.

This clone was counted a single time. V is TRBV10-2 and J is TRBJ2-3; the match to TRBD2 covers 8 bases. Germline V gives CDR1 WSHSY, CDR2 SAAADI. J lost 4 bases, V lost 1 base, and 7 bases had no gene match. This CDR3 is built from 16 residues. The CDR3: CASSEWVGGASDTQYF. CDR3 nucleotides: TGCGCCAGCAGTGAGTGGGTCGGGGGGGCGTCAGATACGCAGTATTTT.

The V call is TRBV5-1, the J call TRBJ1-2; a weak D match, TRBD1 (6 bases). This CDR3 spans 12 amino acids. Germline loops: CDR1 SGHRS, CDR2 YFSETQ. V was shortened by 4 bases and J by 4 bases, with 8 bases between the two germline ends. DNA for the CDR3: TGCGCCAGCAGCGTGGACAGCTATGGCTACACCTTC. Translation: CASSVDSYGYTF.

This sequence joins TRBV2 and TRBJ1-1; D is perhaps TRBD1 (6 bases). V was trimmed by 5 bases and J by 5 bases, leaving 12 bases between them. CDR3 length equals 13 residues. Germline values: CDR1 SNHLY, CDR2 FYNNEI. CDR3 region: CASSKGVVTEAFF. CDR3 coding DNA: TGTGCCAGCAGTAAGGGGGTAGTAACTGAAGCTTTCTTT.

The chain uses TRBV27 and TRBJ1-5, with a weak D call TRBD1 (6 bases). The CDR3 loop spans 15 amino acids. V shed 2 bases and J shed 6 bases, with 14 bases lying between them. Germline values: CDR1 MNHEY, CDR2 SMNVEV (reference sequence). The CDR3 DNA reads TGTGCCAGCAGTTTAATAACAGGGATGGGTCAGCCCCAGCATTTT. Its translation: CASSLITGMGQPQHF.

This chain uses TRBV30 with TRBJ2-6; D perhaps matches TRBD2 (5 bases). The germline V gene encodes CDR1 GTSNPN and CDR2 SVGIG (reference sequence). V was trimmed by 7 bases and J by 0 bases, leaving 10 bases between them. The CDR3 length is 14 residues. This chain's CDR3 is CAYPGVSGANVLTF. CDR3 bases: TGTGCCTACCCCGGGGTCTCTGGGGCCAACGTCCTGACTTTC.

As DNA, the CDR3 is TGTGCCAGCAGCCCCCGGGACTGGAACTATGGCTACACCTTC. Translating it yields CASSPRDWNYGYTF. The chain recombines TRBV7-9 with TRBJ1-2; D might be TRBD1 (5 bases). The CDR3 totals 14 residues. Germline loops: CDR1 SEHNR, CDR2 FQNEAQ (reference sequence). The V end lost 5 bases, the J end lost 2 bases, and 12 bases lay between the germline ends.

The chain combines TRBV10-3 with TRBJ2-5, with TRBD1 identical over 8 bases. After removal of 3 bases from V and 4 bases from J, the junction contained 1 base not matched to a gene. The CDR3 runs to 13 residues. Germline CDR1 ENHRY, CDR2 SYGVKD. This CDR3 is CAISEQGVETQYF. CDR3 DNA: TGTGCCATCAGTGAACAGGGGGTAGAGACCCAGTACTTC.

The rearrangement links TRBV27 to TRBJ2-2, with D maybe TRBD1 (6 bases). The CDR3 totals 14 residues. V lost 7 bases and J lost 8, with 17 bases in between. Germline assignment: CDR1 MNHEY and CDR2 SMNVEV (reference sequence). CDR3 region: CASKNTGRWGELFF. The CDR3 DNA follows: TGTGCCAGCAAAAATACAGGGCGGTGGGGGGAGCTGTTTTTT.

The V and J genes are TRBV6-6 and TRBJ1-4, with 7 bases lining up with TRBD1. The CDR3 contains 14 residues. The V gene end was trimmed by 6 bases and the J gene end by 8 bases; junction bases not matched to a gene: 9. CDR1 is MNHNY and CDR2 is SVGAGI in the germline V gene (reference sequence). The CDR3 sequence: CASSRRQGVEKLFF. Here the CDR3 DNA reads TGTGCCAGCAGCCGACGACAGGGCGTAGAAAAACTGTTTTTT.

The V gene is TRBV11-2, the J gene TRBJ1-3, with D possibly being TRBD1 (6 bases). The CDR3 contains 16 residues. The V and J ends lost 5 bases and 0 bases respectively, with 14 bases between them. CDR1 is SGHAT, CDR2 FQNNGV, per germline. CDR3 bases: TGTGCCAGCAGCGACCTCGGACAGAGCTCTGGAAACACCATATATTTT. It translates to CASSDLGQSSGNTIYF.

This sequence joins TRBV5-1 and TRBJ2-6, with D unresolved. Trimming removed 0 bases at V and 0 bases at J, with 13 bases between. The V gene's germline CDR1 is SGHRS and CDR2 YFSETQ. CDR3 length: 18 amino acids. This chain's CDR3 is CASSLAGTASSGANVLTF. The DNA of the CDR3 is TGCGCCAGCAGCTTGGCAGGCACGGCGAGCTCTGGGGCCAACGTCCTGACTTTC.

The chain joins TRBV3-1 (or the pseudogene TRBV3-2) to TRBJ1-1; 7 nucleotides line up with TRBD1. The CDR3 runs 13 residues. V trimming: 4 bases; J trimming: 4 bases; junction bases outside the gene matches: 3. Germline values: CDR1 LGHDT, CDR2 YNNKEL (reference sequence). In DNA form, the CDR3 reads TGTGCCAGCAGCCGCCCAGGGGGCACTGAAGCTTTCTTT. Translating gives CASSRPGGTEAFF.

The chain couples TRBV7-2 to TRBJ1-4; 8 bases are shared with TRBD1. The CDR3 sequence is 15 residues long. CDR1 and CDR2 (germline): SGHTA, FQGNSA. The ends lost 3 bases at V and 13 bases at J; junction bases unmatched: 13. The CDR3 sequence: CASSFQGAQREALFF. The CDR3 DNA follows: TGTGCCAGCAGCTTTCAGGGGGCGCAAAGAGAGGCACTGTTTTTT.

The chain has TRBV29-1 and TRBJ1-2, with D unresolved. CDR1 and CDR2 from the germline V gene are SQVTM and ANQGSEA. V was pared by 4 bases and J by 0 bases, with 6 bases between. This CDR3 comprises 12 residues. CDR3 residues: CSVARANYGYTF. CDR3 nucleotides: TGCAGCGTTGCAAGAGCTAACTATGGCTACACCTTC.

A few counts support this clone. The chain employs TRBV4-2 and TRBJ1-1; TRBD1 aligns across 8 bases. Germline CDR1 LGHNA, CDR2 YNFKEQ. Trimming at V came to 2 bases and at J to 8 bases, leaving 7 bases not matched to a gene. CDR3 length: 14 residues. CDR3 loop: CASSQPAGGKEAFF. Written as DNA, the CDR3 is TGTGCCAGCAGCCAACCGGCAGGGGGCAAGGAAGCTTTCTTT.

The genes are TRBV7-7 and TRBJ1-3; the D gene is possibly TRBD1 (6 bases). Germline V gives CDR1 SSHAT, CDR2 FNYEAQ (reference sequence). Trimming left V 5 bases short and J 0 bases short, with 11 bases between. The CDR3 contains 15 residues. CDR3: CASSPGTSSGNTIYF. CDR3 bases: TGTGCCAGCAGCCCCGGGACAAGCTCTGGAAACACCATATATTTT.

J is TRBJ1-1 and V is TRBV18; TRBD1 matches 7 bases. V shed 8 bases and J 11 bases; nucleotides not matched to a gene: 11. Germline loops: CDR1 KGHSH, CDR2 LQKENI. The CDR3 contains 12 residues. The CDR3 region has the DNA TGTGCCAGCGGTCCTACAGGGGTTCTGGCTTTCTTT. It yields the protein CASGPTGVLAFF.

The CDR3 region is CASSPADRGTEAFF. CDR3 DNA: TGTGCCAGCAGCCCAGCGGACAGGGGCACTGAAGCTTTCTTT. The V call is TRBV7-2, the J call TRBJ1-1; 9 bases map to TRBD1. V lost 5 bases, J lost 4 bases, and 5 bases stayed unmatched. The CDR3 totals 14 residues. Looked up from germline, CDR1 is SGHTA and CDR2 is FQGNSA. Filled out from reference TRBV7-2 and TRBJ1-1, the complete variable domain reads GAGVSQSPSNKVTEKGKDVELRCDPISGHTALYWYRQSLGQGLEFLIYFQGNSAPDKSGLPSDRFSAERTGGSVSTLTIQRTQQEDSAVYLCASSPADRGTEAFFGQGTRLTVV.

V usage is TRBV6-1 and J usage is TRBJ1-4, with D possibly TRBD1 on 5 matching bases. The CDR3 runs 17 residues. Germline V gene lookup returns CDR1 MNHNS and CDR2 SASEGT. V gave up 4 bases and J gave up 3 bases, with 18 bases separating them. The CDR3 sequence is CASSVSRVVRANEKLFF. The DNA of the CDR3 is TGTGCCAGCAGTGTGTCCAGGGTAGTAAGGGCTAATGAAAAACTGTTTTTT.

This clone was observed a handful of times. The chain carries TRBV10-1 and TRBJ1-1; TRBD1 aligns across 10 bases. Germline CDR1 is WNHNN and CDR2 is SYGVQD (reference sequence). The J segment lost 0 bases and the V segment lost 5 bases, leaving 6 bases of the junction unmatched. The CDR3 consists of 16 residues. Here the CDR3 reads CASSQGTGEMNTEAFF. In DNA, the CDR3 is TGCGCCAGCAGTCAGGGGACAGGGGAAATGAACACTGAAGCTTTCTTT.

The chain links TRBV30 to TRBJ1-2; 7 nucleotides agree with TRBD1. This CDR3 comprises 15 residues. The germline V gene encodes CDR1 GTSNPN and CDR2 SVGIG (reference sequence). V dropped 4 bases and J dropped 2; count of bases not matched to a gene: 10. The CDR3 bases are TGTGCCTGGACTCCCGGACAGGCGCCCAACTATGGCTACACCTTC. This translates into CAWTPGQAPNYGYTF.

The rearrangement links TRBV7-2 to TRBJ2-3; TRBD2 is a possible D gene (5 bases). Trimming removed 7 bases from V and 0 bases from J, with 14 bases in between. The germline V gene has CDR1 SGHTA and CDR2 FQGNSA. This CDR3 has 15 residues. The CDR3 loop is CASTIKTGSTDTQYF. CDR3 DNA sequence: TGTGCCAGCACCATTAAAACGGGGAGCACAGATACGCAGTATTTT.

The chain employs TRBV27 and TRBJ1-5; D is undetermined. The CDR3 sequence is 13 residues long. The V and J ends lost 5 bases and 6 bases respectively, with 11 bases between them. CDR1 is MNHEY, CDR2 SMNVEV, per germline (reference sequence). CDR3 sequence (DNA): TGTGCCAGCAGTCCAGGAGGTGGTCAGCCCCAGCATTTT. This translates into CASSPGGGQPQHF.

The chain recombines TRBV4-1 with TRBJ1-1; perhaps TRBD1 as D (6 bases). Germline-derived CDR1 and CDR2 are MGHRA and YSYEKL. Trimming pared 0 bases from V and 5 bases from J, leaving 10 bases between. The CDR3 sequence is 14 residues long. CDR3 residues: CASSQDGTGTEAFF. The CDR3 nucleotides are TGCGCCAGCAGCCAAGATGGTACAGGGACTGAAGCTTTCTTT.

CDR3 region: CASSLDGNSNQPQHF. CDR3 nucleotide sequence: TGTGCCAGCAGCTTAGACGGTAATAGCAATCAGCCCCAGCATTTT. This rearrangement joins TRBV7-9 to TRBJ1-5, with no clear D. The germline V and J ends were trimmed by 1 base and 0 bases, with 7 bases remaining between them. This CDR3 is 15 amino acids long. Germline CDR1 SEHNR, CDR2 FQNEAQ (reference sequence).

In its sample, this clone was seen a few times. CDR3 nucleotides: TGTGCCAGCAGCTACAAACAGTACGAGCAGTACTTC. It yields the protein CASSYKQYEQYF. This rearrangement joins TRBV6-5 to TRBJ2-7, with D hard to call. The V and J ends lost 6 bases and 4 bases respectively, with 10 bases between them. The CDR3 has 12 amino acids. Germline CDR1 and CDR2: MNHEY and SVGAGI.